The source of this T cell receptor (beta chain) is a study of post-analysis software for immune sequencing data. This clonotype appeared a few times. As yet, its antigen is unknown. Study findings and constraints: When patients were compared with controls, about 5 TRBV segments were more frequent, TRBV5-6, TRBV5-1 and TRBV20-1 among them.

V dropped 4 bases and J dropped 2; count of bases not matched to a gene: 3. Per the germline V gene, CDR1 is MRHNA and CDR2 is SNTAGT. The CDR3 loop spans 14 amino acids. Included in the TCR beta cDNA libraries were unique molecular identifiers. TCRdb re-called the PCR reads with MiXCR, one entry per CDR3 protein. The sample includes a few hundred thousand distinct CDR3 sequences, around 33% of them seen just once. Sequenced: blood. This TCR was sampled from a girl aged 5 to 17 with multiple sclerosis. J is TRBJ2-3 and V is TRBV6-4, with 7 bases lining up with TRBD2. Here the CDR3 reads CASSALAATDTQYF. CDR3 nucleotide sequence: TGTGCCAGCAGTGCTCTAGCGGCCACAGATACGCAGTATTTT.